The source of this T cell receptor beta chain is a study of radiation and T cells in renal cell carcinoma. Germline-derived CDR1 and CDR2 are SGDLS and YYNGEE. This CDR3 spans 16 amino acids. Trimming at V came to 0 bases and at J to 5 bases, leaving 7 bases not matched to a gene. Method: immunoSEQ multiplex PCR; TCRdb's copy keeps in-frame clones and lacks some. The profile shows around 75,000 clones, 82% of them singletons. Described time point: blood 2 weeks post-SBRT. Treatment indicated: 15 Gy SBRT to primary tumor, nephrectomy 4 weeks later. The tumor was a clear cell renal cell carcinoma. The chain links TRBV9 to TRBJ2-1, with 8 positions matching TRBD1. The TCR sequence derives from a man between 60 and 75 years old with renal cell carcinoma. This sample comprised blood, obtained from a patient whose treatment included radiotherapy and nephrectomy. The CDR3 loop is CASSVVPGGLNNEQFF. CDR3 coding DNA: TGTGCCAGCAGCGTAGTACCAGGGGGCTTGAACAATGAGCAGTTCTTC.